These T cell receptor beta chains were read from a single sample in a study of PD-1 blockade in classical Hodgkin lymphoma. The data were produced by immunoSEQ multiplex PCR, yet TCRdb's version contains in-frame clones alone and is incomplete. The sample includes 32,000 or so clones, around 90% of them seen just once. The material sequenced was CD4+ T cells from blood, taken before the fourth cycle of nivolumab. The receptor set was obtained from a human donor with classical Hodgkin lymphoma. The CDR3 runs from the conserved cysteine through the conserved F or W. A D gene is named only where the DNA matches it firmly. For some rows the clone size is stated as once, few or many, or as a class when expanded; others skip it.

- | TRBJ2-7 | TRBV5-1 | - | CASSSGASYEQYF | TGCGCCAGCAGCTCAGGGGCCTCCTACGAGCAGTACTTC
- | TRBJ1-5 | TRBV5-1 | - | CASSLGGEGNQPQHF | TGCGCCAGCAGCTTGGGGGGCGAGGGCAATCAGCCCCAGCATTTT
- | TRBJ1-5 | TRBV6-1 | - | CASSDRWGDQPQHF | TGTGCCAGCAGTGATCGGTGGGGAGATCAGCCCCAGCATTTT
once | TRBJ2-7 | TRBV7-8 | - | CASSLTIVGYEQYF | TGTGCCAGCAGCTTAACCATCGTGGGCTACGAGCAGTACTTC
- | TRBJ2-1 | TRBV11-2 | - | CASSLRGAGGEQFF | TGTGCCAGCAGCTTAAGGGGGGCAGGTGGTGAGCAGTTCTTC
- | TRBJ2-7 | TRBV19 | TRBD1 | CASSIVQGAVEQYF | TGTGCCAGTAGTATAGTTCAGGGGGCGGTCGAGCAGTACTTC
- | TRBJ1-2 | TRBV28 | - | CATLVQGAYGYTF | TGTGCCACCCTAGTTCAGGGCGCCTATGGCTACACCTTC
- | TRBJ2-7 | TRBV5-1 | - | CASSLAWTVREQYF | TGCGCCAGCAGCTTGGCGTGGACAGTGCGTGAGCAGTACTTC
- | TRBJ2-2 | TRBV9 | - | CASGTGASGGELFF | TGTGCCAGCGGGACGGGCGCCTCCGGCGGGGAGCTGTTTTTT
- | TRBJ1-3 | TRBV18 | - | CASSPRGTSGNTIYF | TGTGCCAGCTCACCCAGGGGTACCTCTGGAAACACCATATATTTT
- | TRBJ1-5 | TRBV10-1 | - | CASSTGLDQPQHF | TGCGCCAGCAGCACAGGGCTCGATCAGCCCCAGCATTTT
- | TRBJ1-1 | TRBV4-1 | - | CASSQGGQLNTEAFF | TGCGCCAGCAGCCAAGGTGGGCAGTTGAACACTGAAGCTTTCTTT
- | TRBJ1-2 | TRBV10-3 | TRBD1 | CAISLPGTVSYGYTF | TGTGCCATCAGTTTGCCCGGGACAGTAAGCTATGGCTACACCTTC
- | TRBJ1-4 | TRBV28 | - | CASSLDLGSPTNEKLFF | TGTGCCAGCAGTCTGGATCTAGGCAGCCCAACTAATGAAAAACTGTTTTTT
once | TRBJ2-5 | TRBV27 | TRBD2 | CASSLSIPGTSGRWETQYF | TGTGCCAGCAGTTTATCGATCCCTGGGACTAGCGGGAGATGGGAGACCCAGTACTTC
- | TRBJ2-2 | TRBV27 | - | CASSLYQGLGDTGELFF | TGTGCCAGCAGTCTATACCAGGGCTTGGGGGACACCGGGGAGCTGTTTTTT
- | TRBJ1-1 | TRBV10-3 | TRBD1 | CAISVGTANTEAFF | TGTGCCATCAGTGTAGGGACAGCAAACACTGAAGCTTTCTTT
- | TRBJ1-5 | TRBV7-9 | - | CASSLGWDMGDQPQHF | TGTGCCAGCAGCTTAGGGTGGGACATGGGGGATCAGCCCCAGCATTTT
- | TRBJ2-1 | TRBV2 | - | CASKREITWEQFF | TGTGCCAGCAAACGGGAGATCACATGGGAGCAGTTCTTC
- | TRBJ1-2 | TRBV6-1 | - | CASSGSRVGAYGYTF | TGTGCCAGCAGTGGTAGCAGGGTTGGGGCCTATGGCTACACCTTC
- | TRBJ1-5 | TRBV30 | - | CAWSDGQPSLGAQHF | TGTGCCTGGTCAGATGGACAGCCTTCCCTAGGAGCCCAGCATTTT
- | TRBJ2-2 | TRBV7-8 | TRBD2 | CASSLEPKLAANTGELFF | TGTGCCAGCAGCTTGGAGCCCAAACTAGCGGCGAACACCGGGGAGCTGTTTTTT
- | TRBJ1-2 | TRBV19 | TRBD1 | CASTKDDRGYGYTF | TGTGCCAGTACCAAAGACGACAGGGGTTATGGCTACACCTTC
- | TRBJ2-4 | TRBV4-1 | - | CASSQPQGGKNIQYF | TGCGCCAGCAGCCAACCGCAGGGAGGTAAAAACATTCAGTACTTC
- | TRBJ2-1 | TRBV7-6 | - | CASSRPRSGQLNEQFF | TGTGCCAGCAGCCGCCCCCGGTCTGGGCAGCTCAATGAGCAGTTCTTC
- | TRBJ2-4 | TRBV7-9 | - | CASSLAPAREALAKNIQYF | TGTGCCAGCAGCTTAGCCCCCGCTAGGGAGGCCCTAGCCAAAAACATTCAGTACTTC
once | TRBJ2-3 | TRBV14 | - | CASSRRDALTDTQYF | TGTGCCAGCAGTCGCCGGGACGCCCTCACAGATACGCAGTATTTT
- | TRBJ2-6 | TRBV5-1 | - | CASRPTLHSGANVLTF | TGCGCCAGCAGACCGACCCTTCACTCTGGGGCCAACGTCCTGACTTTC
- | TRBJ2-2 | TRBV5-1 | TRBD2 | CASSPRLAGNTGELFF | TGCGCCAGCAGCCCCAGACTAGCGGGAAACACCGGGGAGCTGTTTTTT
- | TRBJ2-7 | TRBV7-9 | - | CASSRQAASYEQYF | TGTGCCAGCAGCCGACAAGCTGCTTCCTACGAGCAGTACTTC
once | TRBJ2-1 | TRBV4-2 | TRBD2 | CASSQDLRGGGNEQFF | TGTGCCAGCAGCCAAGATCTCCGGGGGGGTGGTAATGAGCAGTTCTTC
- | TRBJ2-1 | TRBV9 | TRBD1 | CASSVGDRGWGNEQFF | TGTGCCAGCAGCGTAGGGGACAGGGGATGGGGCAATGAGCAGTTCTTC
- | TRBJ1-1 | TRBV7-8 | - | CASSRTGNTEAFF | TGTGCCAGCAGCCGTACAGGGAACACTGAAGCTTTCTTT
- | TRBJ1-2 | TRBV6-5 | - | CASSYSSAPSGDGYTF | TGTGCCAGCAGTTACTCTTCTGCCCCTAGTGGGGATGGCTACACCTTC
- | TRBJ2-1 | TRBV7-9 | TRBD1 | CASSQDRTFYNEQFF | TGTGCCAGCAGTCAGGACAGGACCTTCTACAATGAGCAGTTCTTC
once | TRBJ2-2 | TRBV9 | TRBD2 | CASTLSHSGRGSGELFF | TGTGCCAGCACTTTGTCCCATAGCGGGAGAGGAAGCGGGGAGCTGTTTTTT
once | TRBJ1-5 | TRBV30 | - | CAWSVSTSNQPQHF | TGTGCCTGGAGTGTTTCGACGAGCAATCAGCCCCAGCATTTT
- | TRBJ2-7 | TRBV18 | - | CASSPTHPWSNYEQYF | TGTGCCAGCTCACCAACCCACCCTTGGAGTAACTACGAGCAGTACTTC
- | TRBJ2-7 | TRBV7-8 | TRBD2 | CASSPRPGGPYEQYF | TGTGCCAGCAGCCCCCGCCCGGGAGGGCCCTACGAGCAGTACTTC
- | TRBJ2-4 | TRBV13 | - | CASSLAADLAKNIQYF | TGTGCCAGCAGCTTAGCGGCGGACCTAGCCAAAAACATTCAGTACTTC
- | TRBJ2-1 | TRBV2 | - | CASSERGTLAYNEQFF | TGTGCCAGCAGTGAGCGAGGTACCTTGGCCTACAATGAGCAGTTCTTC
- | TRBJ1-5 | TRBV2 | - | CASSDRAWQPQHF | TGTGCCAGCAGTGATAGGGCTTGGCAGCCCCAGCATTTT
- | TRBJ2-1 | TRBV10-3 | TRBD2 | CAISTATSGSVAYNEQFF | TGTGCCATCAGTACGGCGACTAGCGGGAGTGTTGCCTACAATGAGCAGTTCTTC